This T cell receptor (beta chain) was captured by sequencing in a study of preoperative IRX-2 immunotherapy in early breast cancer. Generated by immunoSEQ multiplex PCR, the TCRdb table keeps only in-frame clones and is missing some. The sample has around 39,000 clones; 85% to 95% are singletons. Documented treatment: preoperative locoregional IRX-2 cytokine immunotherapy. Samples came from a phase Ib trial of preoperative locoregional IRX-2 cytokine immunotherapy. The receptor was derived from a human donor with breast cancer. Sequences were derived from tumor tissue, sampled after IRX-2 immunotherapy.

DNA for the CDR3: TGTGCCAGCAGTTTATTTCTGGCCTACGAGCAGTACTTC. This gives the protein CASSLFLAYEQYF. This chain links TRBV28 with TRBJ2-7; D ambiguous. Germline values: CDR1 MDHEN, CDR2 SYDVKM. The CDR3 is made up of 13 amino acids. V lost 1 base, J lost 2 bases, and 6 bases lay in between.